Presented here are 21 T cell receptor beta chains from one specimen sequenced in a study of identical twins. TCRdb re-analysed the 5' RACE reads in MiXCR, keeping a single row per CDR3 protein. The data contain 1.5 million to 2 million distinct CDR3 sequences, 32% of them singletons. Sequencing was performed on cord blood. These receptors originate from a newborn girl in good health.

Comment on this clonotype: A read error is possible here, since a much larger clone lies one base away. The V gene is TRBV20-1, the J gene TRBJ1-2, with 7 bases aligning to TRBD1. CDR3 size: 16 residues. The V gene end was trimmed by 2 bases and the J gene end by 3 bases; junction bases not matched to a gene: 12. CDR1 and CDR2 (germline): DFQATT, SNEGSKA (reference sequence). CDR3 nucleotide sequence: TGCAGTGCTAGACCCCGCATAGGACAGGAAGACTATGGCTACACCTTC. This encodes CSARPRIGQEDYGYTF.

This chain uses TRBV7-2 with TRBJ1-1; possible D gene TRBD1, 6 bases. The germline V gene encodes CDR1 SGHTA and CDR2 FQGNSA. Between the trimmed V and J ends, which lost 6 bases and 2 bases, there was a span of 16 bases. The CDR3 length is 15 residues. The CDR3, as DNA: TGTGCCAGCAGTTTGGGGGGCGTTTTAAACACTGAAGCTTTCTTT. Translating gives CASSLGGVLNTEAFF.

This chain connects TRBV3-1 to TRBJ1-3; 8 bases match TRBD1. Germline V gives CDR1 LGHDT, CDR2 YNNKEL (reference sequence). Trimming at V came to 7 bases and at J to 4 bases, leaving 9 bases not matched to a gene. The CDR3 contains 15 residues. The CDR3 nucleotides are TGTGCCAGCACCAAGGACAGGGTGGGAGGAAACACCATATATTTT. Its translation: CASTKDRVGGNTIYF.

The chain combines TRBV20-1 with TRBJ1-5, with a weak D call TRBD1 (5 bases). The CDR3 is 13 residues long. Trimming removed 6 bases at V and 6 bases at J, with 15 bases between. From germline, CDR1 is DFQATT and CDR2 SNEGSKA (reference sequence). The CDR3 spells CSAIRGGRQPQHF. CDR3 DNA sequence: TGCAGTGCCATAAGGGGAGGGCGTCAGCCCCAGCATTTT.

Comment on this clonotype: The germline gene is not matched at one end of the junction; a read error may be the cause. The chain carries TRBV29-1 and TRBJ2-5; D gene unclear. There are 15 residues in the CDR3. Germline V gives CDR1 SQVTM, CDR2 ANQGSEA. The CDR3 loop is CSVGIGPHLEEAQYF. CDR3 nucleotide sequence: TGCAGCGTTGGAATAGGACCACACCTTGAAGAGGCCCAGTACTTC. The full variable domain, completed using reference TRBV29-1 and TRBJ2-5, is SAVISQKPSRDICQRGTSLTIQCQVDSQVTMMFWYRQQPGQSLTLIATANQGSEATYESGFVIDKFPISRPNLTFSTLTVSNMSPEDSSIYLCSVGIGPHLEEAQYFGPGTRLLVL.

The chain recombines TRBV7-2 with TRBJ1-4; D might be TRBD1 (6 bases). This CDR3 comprises 16 residues. Deletions cut 2 bases from V and 6 bases from J, with 16 bases between. The germline V gene encodes CDR1 SGHTA and CDR2 FQGNSA. The CDR3 spells CASSLMEPGTYEKLFF. The DNA for the CDR3 is TGTGCCAGCAGCTTAATGGAGCCCGGGACATATGAAAAACTGTTTTTT.

The chain uses TRBV21-1 and TRBJ2-7; the table's TRBD2 call for D was not verified on the DNA. TRBV21-1 has pseudogene status. The CDR3 covers 19 residues. Here the CDR3 DNA reads TGTGCCAGCAGCAAAGTCCTTTTAAGCGGGGCCAGCTCCTACAATGAGCAGTACTTC. Translating gives CASSKVLLSGASSYNEQYF.

The sample holds a few counts of this clonotype. The CDR3 coding sequence is TGTGCCACCAGCAGTCGGGGTATCGAGCAGTACTTC. This gives the protein CATSSRGIEQYF. The V call is TRBV15, the J call TRBJ2-7; a weak D match, TRBD2 (5 bases). Germline V gene sequence: CDR1 LNHNV, CDR2 YYDKDF (reference sequence). Trimming took off 3 bases at V and 6 bases at J, with 9 bases between the two ends. The CDR3 consists of 12 residues.

This clonotype has a handful of counts. The rearrangement joins TRBV20-1 to TRBJ2-1; TRBD2 aligns across 7 bases. V lost 5 bases and J lost 3; bases outside the gene matches: 10. The CDR3 loop spans 15 amino acids. CDR1 DFQATT and CDR2 SNEGSKA come from the germline V gene (reference sequence). CDR3 region: CSASRAGVGYNEQFF. The CDR3 DNA reads TGCAGTGCTTCAAGGGCGGGAGTAGGCTACAATGAGCAGTTCTTC.

The chain uses TRBV5-8 and TRBJ2-7; 8 positions match TRBD1. V gave up 4 bases and J gave up 0 bases; unmatched junction bases: 6. Germline CDR1 SGHTS, CDR2 YDEGEE. CDR3 length: 15 residues. DNA for the CDR3: TGTGCCAGCAGCGCGGGACAGGTGGGCTCCTACGAGCAGTACTTC. It specifies CASSAGQVGSYEQYF.

The genes are TRBV3-1 and TRBJ2-1; the D is unclear. V shed 2 bases and J shed 3 bases, with 11 bases lying between them. This CDR3 has 15 residues. Germline CDR1 LGHDT, CDR2 YNNKEL (reference sequence). The CDR3 sequence: CASSQSSGFYNEQFF. The CDR3 nucleotides read TGTGCCAGCAGCCAATCTTCGGGTTTCTACAATGAGCAGTTCTTC.

The chain uses TRBV29-1 and TRBJ2-1; perhaps TRBD2 as D (5 bases). The germline V gene has CDR1 SQVTM and CDR2 ANQGSEA. There are 16 residues in the CDR3. V was cut by 1 base and J by 6 bases, with 19 bases left in between. The CDR3 nucleotides are TGCAGCGTTGAAGTCCATCCTAGCCGGGCCCCCAATGAGCAGTTCTTC. Amino acid sequence: CSVEVHPSRAPNEQFF.

The V gene is TRBV20-1, the J gene TRBJ2-5; D may be TRBD2 (6 bases). Germline lookup yields CDR1 DFQATT and CDR2 SNEGSKA (reference sequence). V was trimmed by 3 bases and J by 0 bases, leaving 11 bases between them. The CDR3 has 14 residues. This CDR3 reads CSASRTGDQETQYF. CDR3 DNA: TGCAGTGCTAGTCGAACGGGGGACCAAGAGACCCAGTACTTC.

This clonotype has more than one count but fewer than ten. The V call is TRBV7-9, the J call TRBJ2-6; D call uncertain. The CDR3 runs to 14 residues. V was pared by 5 bases and J by 3 bases, with 8 bases between. Germline assignment: CDR1 SEHNR and CDR2 FQNEAQ (reference sequence). In DNA, the CDR3 is TGTGCCAGCAGCCCGGACGATGGGGCCAACGTCCTGACTTTC. Translating gives CASSPDDGANVLTF.

The J gene is TRBJ1-4, the V gene TRBV3-1, with TRBD1 identical over 9 bases. The germline V gene has CDR1 LGHDT and CDR2 YNNKEL (reference sequence). The junction had 8 bases not matched to a gene; V was cut back by 5 bases and J by 4 bases. The CDR3 is made up of 16 amino acids. The CDR3 DNA reads as TGTGCCAGCAGCAAAAGCAGGGGACAGGGTAATGAAAAACTGTTTTTT. This sequence encodes CASSKSRGQGNEKLFF.

This clonotype was observed a few times. The J gene is TRBJ2-5, the V gene TRBV5-1; D unclear. The V end lost 3 bases, the J end lost 2 bases, and 14 bases lay between the germline ends. The CDR3 spans 15 residues. From germline, CDR1 is SGHRS and CDR2 YFSETQ. The CDR3 here is CASSSRSMGQETQYF. Written as DNA, the CDR3 is TGCGCCAGCAGCTCGCGAAGTATGGGGCAAGAGACCCAGTACTTC. Filled out from reference TRBV5-1 and TRBJ2-5, the complete variable domain reads KAGVTQTPRYLIKTRGQQVTLSCSPISGHRSVSWYQQTPGQGLQFLFEYFSETQRNKGNFPGRFSGRQFSNSRSEMNVSTLELGDSALYLCASSSRSMGQETQYFGPGTRLLVL.

This chain uses TRBV30 with TRBJ2-5; D call uncertain. V lost 2 bases and J 1 base, leaving 8 bases between the germline ends. The CDR3 has 13 residues. Germline V gene lookup returns CDR1 GTSNPN and CDR2 SVGIG (reference sequence). Here the CDR3 reads CAWSWHLQETQYF. The CDR3 DNA follows: TGTGCCTGGAGTTGGCACCTCCAAGAGACCCAGTACTTC. Full variable domain (outside the CDR3, taken from reference TRBV30 and TRBJ2-5): SQTIHQWPATLVQPVGSPLSLECTVEGTSNPNLYWYRQAAGRGLQLLFYSVGIGQISSEVPQNLSASRPQDRQFILSSKKLLLSDSGFYLCAWSWHLQETQYFGPGTRLLVL.

This chain joins TRBV7-9 and TRBJ1-2; D remains ambiguous. Per the germline V gene, CDR1 is SEHNR and CDR2 is FQNEAQ (reference sequence). The ends were cut back, 1 base at V and 5 bases at J, with 14 bases in the middle. The CDR3 is made up of 15 amino acids. The CDR3 nucleotides are TGTGCCAGCAGCTTAGGCGGGTACAGTATTTATGGCTACACCTTC. Amino acids: CASSLGGYSIYGYTF. The variable domain in full, completed from reference TRBV7-9 and TRBJ1-2, reads DTGVSQNPRHKITKRGQNVTFRCDPISEHNRLYWYRQTLGQGPEFLTYFQNEAQLEKSRLLSDRFSAERPKGSFSTLEIQRTEQGDSAMYLCASSLGGYSIYGYTFGSGTRLTVV.

CDR3 protein: CASSFRDASYNEQYF. In nucleotides, the CDR3 is TGCGCCAGCAGCTTCCGGGACGCATCCTACAATGAGCAGTACTTC. This chain links TRBV5-1 with TRBJ2-1; D is tentatively TRBD1 or TRBD2 (5 bases each). The DNA end favors TRBJ2-7, so the J call may be wrong. The CDR3 is made up of 15 amino acids. The germline CDR1 and CDR2 sequences are SGHRS and YFSETQ.

This clonotype was seen just once. The chain combines TRBV19 with TRBJ2-1; 10 positions agree with TRBD1. Trimming at V came to 11 bases and at J to 5 bases, leaving 15 bases not matched to a gene. The CDR3 totals 16 residues. Germline CDR1 LNHDA, CDR2 SQIVND (reference sequence). The CDR3 sequence is CACRGVRDRGHNEQFF. Here the CDR3 DNA reads TGTGCCTGCCGAGGTGTGCGGGACAGGGGACACAATGAGCAGTTCTTC.

Notes on this clonotype: Relative to the germline gene, one junction end is altered; a read error may explain this. The rearrangement uses TRBV4-2 and TRBJ2-3, with 8 positions matching TRBD2. The CDR3 totals 16 residues. The germline V gene has CDR1 LGHNA and CDR2 YNFKEQ. CDR3 sequence: CAGSPQVWREADTRYF. CDR3 coding DNA: TGTGCCGGCAGCCCTCAGGTGTGGCGGGAGGCAGATACGCGGTATTTT.